In this sample, the clone carrying this TCR beta chain turned up many times. The antigen remains undetermined. The data were taken from a study of identical twins. The study, taken as a whole, reports: Zero-insertion analyses could be partly confounded by invariant MAIT and iNKT cells. Among beta out-of-frame sequences, excess sharing between twins appeared weaker.

Through template switching, a universal primer site was introduced, and the cDNA contained unique molecular identifiers. TCRdb recomputed calls from the 5' RACE reads with MiXCR, one row per CDR3 protein. The data contain 120,000 to 150,000 distinct CDR3 sequences, under 4.5% of them singletons. Looked up from germline, CDR1 is SGHTA and CDR2 is FQGNSA. Trimming took 5 bases from V and 7 from J; bases not matched to a gene: 10. The CDR3 runs to 16 residues. Sequences were obtained from memory T cells sorted from blood. The rearrangement uses TRBV7-2 and TRBJ2-1; 11 positions match TRBD1. The sequence was collected from a man younger than 30 in good health. This chain's CDR3 is CASSPHSGTGGNEQFF. The DNA of the CDR3 is TGTGCCAGCAGCCCGCATTCCGGGACAGGGGGAAATGAGCAGTTCTTC.